Listed below are T cell receptor beta chains from one sample, sequenced in a study of blood T cell repertoires in COVID-19. Libraries were prepared by immunoSEQ multiplex PCR; TCRdb keeps only in-frame clonotypes and omits some of them. The sample includes about 310,000 clones, 85% of them seen just once. Specimen: PBMCs or T cells enriched from blood (not recorded which). These receptors were obtained from a woman in her twenties or thirties who had been exposed to COVID-19. CDR3s include the opening cysteine and the closing phenylalanine or tryptophan. Each record gives: clone size, J gene, D gene, V gene, CDR3 DNA, CDR3 protein. The D gene is left open where the match is weak. The size of a clone is reported for some rows only, either as once, few or many, or as a class for expanded clones.

.,TRBJ2-7,TRBD2,TRBV2,TGTGCCAGCAGTCCATTTTTCGACTCTAGCGGGGTCGAGCAGTACTTC,CASSPFFDSSGVEQYF
.,TRBJ2-5,.,TRBV2,TGTGCCAGCACCGGGAACCAAGAGACCCAGTACTTC,CASTGNQETQYF
.,TRBJ2-7,TRBD1,TRBV27,TGTGCCAGCAGTTTATCAGGACAGGGCGAGCAGTACTTC,CASSLSGQGEQYF
.,TRBJ1-6,.,TRBV6-5,TGTGCCAGCAGTTACTCTCCTGATAATTCACCCCTCCACTTT,CASSYSPDNSPLHF
.,TRBJ1-5,.,TRBV19,TGTGCCAGTAGTTTCGGAGCGGACCAGCCCCAGCATTTT,CASSFGADQPQHF
.,TRBJ1-2,.,TRBV12-3/TRBV12-4,TGTGCCAGCACCTACTCCAGGGTTTATGGCTACACCTTC,CASTYSRVYGYTF
.,TRBJ1-5,.,TRBV20-1,TGCAGTGCTAGTTCTGCCGGACAGAGAAATCAGCCCCAGCATTTT,CSASSAGQRNQPQHF
.,TRBJ2-1,TRBD2,TRBV24-1,TGTGCCACCAGTGACCCTCTCAGCGGGGCCTACAATGAGCAGTTCTTC,CATSDPLSGAYNEQFF
.,TRBJ2-7,.,TRBV28,TGTGCCAGCAGTTTAGGCCTCTACGAGCAGTACTTC,CASSLGLYEQYF
.,TRBJ2-6,.,TRBV27,TGTGCCAGCAGTTCCGACTTGTCTGGGGCCAACGTCCTGACTTTC,CASSSDLSGANVLTF
.,TRBJ1-1,.,TRBV5-5,TGTGCCAGCAGCTTCCACTCTATCATGAACACTGAAGCTTTCTTT,CASSFHSIMNTEAFF
.,TRBJ1-3,.,TRBV5-1,TGCGCCAGCAGCACCGGGAACCTTGGAAACACCATATATTTT,CASSTGNLGNTIYF
.,TRBJ2-3,TRBD2,TRBV28,TGTGCCAGCAGTACCGGGAGGGAAGATACGCAGTATTTT,CASSTGREDTQYF
.,TRBJ1-2,TRBD1,TRBV7-2,TGTGCCAGCAGCTTAGCGAAAGAGACAGGGTATGGCTACACCTTC,CASSLAKETGYGYTF
.,TRBJ1-2,TRBD1,TRBV10-3,TGTGCCATCACCCGGACAGGGAACCTCTATGGCTACACCTTC,CAITRTGNLYGYTF
few,TRBJ2-2,TRBD2,TRBV5-5,TGTGCCAGCAGCCCCACTAGCGGGGGGGCCTCCAGAGAGCTGTTTTTT,CASSPTSGGASRELFF
.,TRBJ2-1,TRBD2,TRBV27,TGTGCCAGCAGTTCCGGACTAGCGGGAATAAATGAGCAGTTCTTC,CASSSGLAGINEQFF
.,TRBJ2-1,TRBD2,TRBV11-3,TGTGCCAGCAGCTTAGCGACTAGCGGGGGTGAGCAGTTCTTC,CASSLATSGGEQFF
.,TRBJ2-2,TRBD1,TRBV11-2,TGTGCCAGCAGCTTGACAGGGGGCACCGGGGAGCTGTTTTTT,CASSLTGGTGELFF
.,TRBJ2-5,TRBD1,TRBV19,TGTGCCAGTAGTACCCCCGGGACAGGGGGCTTAGAGACCCAGTACTTC,CASSTPGTGGLETQYF
.,TRBJ2-5,.,TRBV19,TGTGCCAGTAGTATGATTAGGGGTGAGACCCAGTACTTC,CASSMIRGETQYF
.,TRBJ2-1,TRBD2,TRBV5-8,TGTGCCAGCAGCTTGGGGTTCTCTAGCGGGGGTCACAATGAGCAGTTCTTC,CASSLGFSSGGHNEQFF
once,TRBJ2-1,.,TRBV11-3,TGTGCCAGCAGCTTAGGGGGTACTAGGAGCTCCTACAATGAGCAGTTCTTC,CASSLGGTRSSYNEQFF
.,TRBJ1-1,TRBD1,TRBV28,TGTGCCAGCAGTAACAGGGGGCGCGACACTGAAGCTTTCTTT,CASSNRGRDTEAFF
.,TRBJ1-4,TRBD1,TRBV4-3,TGCGCCAGCAGCCAAGCGACCGGGACAGAGTTAAATGAAAAACTGTTTTTT,CASSQATGTELNEKLFF
.,TRBJ1-6,.,TRBV6-5,TGTGCCAGCAGATTAGACAGTAATTCACCCCTCCACTTT,CASRLDSNSPLHF
.,TRBJ2-7,.,TRBV5-1,TGCGCCAGCAGCTTGCATCCCCCAGAGCAGTACTTC,CASSLHPPEQYF
.,TRBJ1-1,TRBD1,TRBV25-1,TGTGCCAGCAGTCCCCGACAGGGAGGCACTGAAGCTTTCTTT,CASSPRQGGTEAFF
.,TRBJ2-1,.,TRBV13,TGTGCCAGCAGCTTACTGGCGGGGTCTTCAAGCTCCTACAATGAGCAGTTCTTC,CASSLLAGSSSSYNEQFF
.,TRBJ1-1,TRBD1,TRBV18,TGTGCCAGCTCACCGGGACAGGGGGCCACTGAAGCTTTCTTT,CASSPGQGATEAFF
.,TRBJ2-1,TRBD2,TRBV7-2,TGTGCCAGCAGCCCCGGGACTAGCGGGGGGGAGCAGTTCTTC,CASSPGTSGGEQFF
few,TRBJ2-1,TRBD2,TRBV7-9,TGTGCCAGCAGCCGAGAGACTAGCGGGAGGGCGGTGTTCTTC,CASSRETSGRAVFF
.,TRBJ2-7,.,TRBV30,TGTGCCTGGAGTGTCGAAATCGGGGACAAGGGAGCTTTC,CAWSVEIGDKGAF
once,TRBJ1-5,.,TRBV5-6,TGTGCCAGCAGCTTGAAACAGTCAATAGGGCCCCAGCATTTT,CASSLKQSIGPQHF
.,TRBJ1-1,.,TRBV12-3/TRBV12-4,TGTGCCAGCAGTTTTGGAGGGATAAATGAAGCTTTCTTT,CASSFGGINEAFF